The next 15 T cell receptor beta chains were all read from a single sample in a study of blood T cell repertoires in COVID-19. Assay: immunoSEQ multiplex PCR; the TCRdb copy retains only in-frame clones and omits some. Of approximately 72,000 clones listed, approximately 86% are singletons. Sequenced: peripheral blood. Source of these receptors: a woman aged 55-69 years with acute or convalescent COVID-19.

DNA for the CDR3: TGTGCCTGGGTCGACCCTAACAGGGGGCGCGGCGAGACCCAGTACTTC. Amino acids: CAWVDPNRGRGETQYF. The chain joins TRBV30 to TRBJ2-5; 9 bases are shared with TRBD1. The CDR3 extends over 16 amino acids. Germline lookup yields CDR1 GTSNPN and CDR2 SVGIG (reference sequence). V dropped 5 bases and J dropped 5; count of bases not matched to a gene: 15.

V gene TRBV6-6 combines with J gene TRBJ2-3; D gene unclear. CDR1 and CDR2 (germline): MNHNY, SVGAGI (reference sequence). The length of the CDR3 is 14 residues. V was trimmed by 5 bases and J by 3 bases, leaving 12 bases between them. CDR3 in amino acids: CASSHVEMTDTQYF. CDR3 nucleotide sequence: TGTGCCAGCAGTCACGTCGAGATGACAGATACGCAGTATTTT.

The V call is TRBV9, the J call TRBJ1-2; a weak D match, TRBD1 (5 bases). CDR3 length equals 15 residues. Trimming took 3 bases from V and 1 from J, leaving 13 bases between them. The germline V gene has CDR1 SGDLS and CDR2 YYNGEE. This CDR3 is CASSGEGPRNYGYTF. In nucleotides, the CDR3 is TGTGCCAGCAGCGGGGAGGGACCGCGTAACTATGGCTACACCTTC.

The J gene is TRBJ1-4, the V gene TRBV19, with D unresolved. The CDR3 consists of 14 residues. V was cut by 3 bases and J by 6 bases, with 11 bases left in between. CDR1 is LNHDA, CDR2 SQIVND, per germline (reference sequence). The CDR3 region is CASSILSGDEKLFF. CDR3 nucleotides: TGTGCCAGTAGTATTTTATCAGGCGATGAAAAACTGTTTTTT.

The genes are TRBV11-3 and TRBJ2-3, with 8 bases identical to TRBD1. Germline V gene sequence: CDR1 SGHNT, CDR2 YENEEA. Trimming at V came to 4 bases and at J to 4 bases, leaving 4 bases not matched to a gene. This CDR3 has 14 residues. The CDR3 reads CASSSRQGSDTQYF. CDR3 in DNA: TGTGCCAGCAGCTCCAGACAGGGGTCAGATACGCAGTATTTT.

This clone showed up just a few times. This chain uses TRBV7-2 with TRBJ1-2; TRBD1 matches 8 bases. Germline CDR1 and CDR2: SGHTA and FQGNSA. With V trimmed by 5 bases and J by 8 bases, 10 bases remained unmatched. The CDR3 length is 14 residues. The CDR3 region is CASSLKGQALGYTF. In DNA form, the CDR3 reads TGTGCCAGCAGCCTCAAGGGACAGGCCCTAGGCTACACCTTC.

The chain uses TRBV5-1 and TRBJ2-3; 14 bases match TRBD2. Losses at the gene ends were 4 bases for V and 5 bases for J; bases not matched to a gene: 12. The CDR3 has 18 amino acids. The germline gives CDR1 SGHRS, CDR2 YFSETQ. The CDR3 DNA is TGCGCCAGCAGCGCCATCCCGACTAGCGGGGGGGCGTTAGATACGCAGTATTTT. Translated: CASSAIPTSGGALDTQYF.

The genes are TRBV5-1 and TRBJ2-3, with D possibly being TRBD2 (6 bases). V dropped 4 bases and J dropped 0 bases, with 12 bases sitting between them. The V gene's germline CDR1 is SGHRS and CDR2 YFSETQ. The CDR3 covers 15 residues. This CDR3 is CASSRTTPSTDTQYF. The CDR3 DNA reads TGCGCCAGCAGCAGGACTACACCTAGCACAGATACGCAGTATTTT.

The CDR3 spells CASSLAAGAPYEQYF. The CDR3 DNA reads TGTGCCAGCAGCTTAGCGGCGGGGGCACCCTACGAGCAGTACTTC. The chain carries TRBV11-1 and TRBJ2-7, with D perhaps TRBD2 (7 bases). Trimming removed 0 bases from V and 2 bases from J, with 11 bases in between. The CDR3 extends over 15 amino acids. Germline V gene lookup returns CDR1 SGHAT and CDR2 FQDESV (reference sequence). Based on the CDR3 plus reference TRBV11-1 and TRBJ2-7, the full variable domain is EAEVAQSPRYKITEKSQAVAFWCDPISGHATLYWYRQILGQGPELLVQFQDESVVDDSQLPKDRFSAERLKGVDSTLKIQPAELGDSAMYLCASSLAAGAPYEQYFGPGTRLTVT.

V and J are TRBV12-3 or TRBV12-4 and TRBJ2-7, with 9 bases identical to TRBD1. Trimming at V came to 3 bases and at J to 6 bases, leaving 3 bases not matched to a gene. The CDR3 is 13 residues long. CDR3 protein: CASSFGTGREQYF. The CDR3 coding sequence is TGTGCCAGCAGTTTCGGGACAGGGCGCGAGCAGTACTTC.

This chain uses TRBV4-1 with TRBJ2-3; 8 nucleotides align to TRBD1. This CDR3 has 14 residues. Trimming removed 3 bases from V and 2 bases from J; junction bases left unmatched: 1. Germline CDR1 reads MGHRA; CDR2 reads YSYEKL. For the CDR3, the DNA is TGCGCCAGCAGCCAGGACAGGGTCACAGATACGCAGTATTTT. Translated: CASSQDRVTDTQYF.

The chain employs TRBV7-4 and TRBJ1-1, with 8 nucleotides matching TRBD1. Germline V lookup: CDR1 SGHVT, CDR2 SQSDAQ. The junction had 21 bases not matched to a gene; V was cut back by 3 bases and J by 3 bases. This CDR3 region has 20 residues. The CDR3 coding sequence is TGTGCCAGCAGCTTGCAGCCGAGACAGGGGCAAAAGGGTACCTACACTGAAGCTTTCTTT. Its protein is CASSLQPRQGQKGTYTEAFF.

The chain uses TRBV7-8 and TRBJ1-6; D remains ambiguous. From germline, CDR1 is SGHVS and CDR2 FQNEAQ. The CDR3 has 13 amino acids. The ends were cut back, 5 bases at V and 9 bases at J, with 11 bases in the middle. CDR3 coding DNA: TGTGCCAGCAGCACGGTGAACGGTTCACCCCTCCACTTT. It specifies CASSTVNGSPLHF.

This clone showed up just once. The chain links TRBV3-1 (or the pseudogene TRBV3-2) to TRBJ2-7; maybe TRBD1 (6 bases). From germline, CDR1 is LGHDT and CDR2 YNNKEL (reference sequence). The CDR3 consists of 14 residues. V was trimmed by 5 bases and J by 3 bases, leaving 14 bases between them. The CDR3 DNA follows: TGTGCCAGCAGCAAGCAGGGGTTTGACTACGAGCAGTACTTC. It specifies CASSKQGFDYEQYF.

The rearrangement joins TRBV7-2 to TRBJ1-5, with D maybe TRBD1 (5 bases). With 7 bases removed from V and 7 bases from J, the gap between germline ends came to 11 bases. Germline assignment: CDR1 SGHTA and CDR2 FQGNSA. The CDR3 runs 12 residues. This chain's CDR3 is CASNNGGQPQHF. The DNA for the CDR3 is TGTGCCAGCAACAACGGGGGGCAGCCCCAGCATTTT.